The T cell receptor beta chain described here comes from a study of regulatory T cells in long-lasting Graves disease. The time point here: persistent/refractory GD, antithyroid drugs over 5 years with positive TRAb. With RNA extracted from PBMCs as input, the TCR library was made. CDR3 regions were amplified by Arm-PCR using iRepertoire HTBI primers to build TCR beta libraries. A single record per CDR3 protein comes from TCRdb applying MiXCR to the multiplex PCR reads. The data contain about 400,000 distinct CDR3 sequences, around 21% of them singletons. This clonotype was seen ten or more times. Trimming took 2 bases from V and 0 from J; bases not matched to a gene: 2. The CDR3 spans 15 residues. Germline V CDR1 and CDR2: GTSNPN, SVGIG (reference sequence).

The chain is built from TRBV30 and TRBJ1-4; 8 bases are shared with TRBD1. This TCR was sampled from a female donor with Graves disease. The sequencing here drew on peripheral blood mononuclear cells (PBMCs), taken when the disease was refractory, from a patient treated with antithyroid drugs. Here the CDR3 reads CAWSLGQATNEKLFF. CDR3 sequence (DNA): TGTGCCTGGAGTCTGGGACAGGCAACTAATGAAAAACTGTTTTTT.